A single sample gave rise to the 20 T cell receptor beta chains below, sequenced in a study of T cell repertoires in cytomegalovirus infection. TCRdb ran MiXCR on the reads and lists one entry per CDR3 protein. This sample carries 680,000 or so distinct CDR3 sequences, about 30% of them seen once, and the ten largest clones take 15% to 20%. For these receptors, no antigen is known. Specimen: cultured PBMCs, collected from culture after CMV antigen stimulation. The receptors derive from a human donor in good health (CMV status not recorded). Some clones in this sample may be carry-over from other donors' samples.

This clonotype was counted many times. The V gene is TRBV6-5, the J gene TRBJ2-7; 9 positions agree with TRBD2. CDR1 is MNHEY and CDR2 is SVGAGI in the germline V gene. The V and J ends lost 10 bases and 5 bases, in that order; junction bases with no gene match: 12. The CDR3 contains 14 residues. CDR3: CATHRSGRINEQYF. The CDR3 DNA follows: TGTGCCACCCACCGGAGCGGGAGGATCAACGAGCAGTACTTC.

This clonotype was picked up a small number of times. J is TRBJ1-2 and V is TRBV28; a possible D gene is TRBD1 (6 bases). The germline CDR1 and CDR2 sequences are MDHEN and SYDVKM. Trimming took 3 bases from V and 4 from J, leaving 15 bases between them. The CDR3 length is 15 residues. CDR3 nucleotides: TGTGCCAGCAGTTTGGGGGGCCCCCGGTCCTATGGCTACACCTTC. It is translated as CASSLGGPRSYGYTF.

V and J are TRBV6-2 or TRBV6-3 and TRBJ2-5; 10 nucleotides align to TRBD1. V lost 6 bases, J lost 3 bases, and 10 bases stayed unmatched. The CDR3 loop spans 16 amino acids. Germline V CDR1 and CDR2: MNHEY, SVGEGT. CDR3 coding DNA: TGTGCCAGCAGGCAAGGCCCCGGGACAGGGGAAGAGACCCAGTACTTC. Translation gives CASRQGPGTGEETQYF.

The chain recombines TRBV6-1 with TRBJ2-1; D uncertain. The CDR3 sequence is 18 residues long. Looked up from germline, CDR1 is MNHNS and CDR2 is SASEGT. Trimming removed 1 base at V and 0 bases at J, with 16 bases between. CDR3 region: CASSEEWSSLSSYNEQFF. CDR3 in DNA: TGTGCCAGCAGTGAAGAGTGGAGCAGTCTTAGCTCCTACAATGAGCAGTTCTTC.

V is TRBV7-2 and J is TRBJ1-6; 9 positions match TRBD1. Trimming at V came to 0 bases and at J to 7 bases, leaving 4 bases not matched to a gene. Germline CDR1 and CDR2: SGHTA and FQGNSA. The CDR3 sequence is 16 residues long. The chain's CDR3 is CASSLAGQGWNSPLHF. Here the CDR3 DNA reads TGTGCCAGCAGCTTAGCAGGACAGGGGTGGAATTCACCCCTCCACTTT.

This sequence joins TRBV6-6 and TRBJ1-2, with 8 bases identical to TRBD1. The germline V gene has CDR1 MNHNY and CDR2 SVGAGI (reference sequence). After removal of 8 bases from V and 4 bases from J, the junction contained 6 bases not matched to a gene. The CDR3 sequence is 13 residues long. CDR3 nucleotides: TGTGCCAGCGGGACAGGCCCTCGCTATGGCTACACCTTC. Residues: CASGTGPRYGYTF.

The V call is TRBV18, the J call TRBJ2-1; 9 nucleotides agree with TRBD2. The trim removed 4 bases at V and 6 bases at J, leaving 10 bases unmatched. Germline V gene lookup returns CDR1 KGHSH and CDR2 LQKENI. CDR3 length: 16 amino acids. The CDR3 nucleotides are TGTGCCAGCTCACTTAATCAGGATAGCGGGAGCAATGAGCAGTTCTTC. It yields the protein CASSLNQDSGSNEQFF.

In this sample, this clonotype turned up a few times. The chain links TRBV20-1 to TRBJ2-1; 9 bases fit TRBD1. This CDR3 region has 15 residues. The V gene's germline CDR1 is DFQATT and CDR2 SNEGSKA (reference sequence). V gave up 5 bases and J gave up 2 bases; unmatched junction bases: 7. The CDR3 is CSALDRDRAYNEQFF. The CDR3 region has the DNA TGCAGTGCTCTCGACCGGGACAGGGCCTACAATGAGCAGTTCTTC.

CDR3 sequence: CASSFAGAGQPQHF. For the CDR3, the DNA is TGTGCCAGCAGTTTTGCAGGGGCGGGTCAGCCCCAGCATTTT. V usage is TRBV12-3 or TRBV12-4 and J usage is TRBJ1-5; tentative D call: TRBD1 (6 bases). This CDR3 region has 14 residues. V lost 3 bases, J lost 6 bases, and 12 bases lay in between.

This clonotype appeared once. V and J are TRBV20-1 and TRBJ2-3, with 7 bases matching TRBD2. Germline V gene sequence: CDR1 DFQATT, CDR2 SNEGSKA (reference sequence). This CDR3 spans 15 amino acids. The CDR3 loop is CSDYPWGGGSDTQYF. The CDR3 bases are TGCAGCGACTACCCCTGGGGGGGGGGGTCAGATACGCAGTATTTT.

The chain joins TRBV7-2 to TRBJ2-3; TRBD2 aligns across 9 bases. V was pared by 5 bases and J by 4 bases, with 16 bases of the junction left unmatched. CDR3 length equals 18 residues. CDR1 and CDR2 (germline): SGHTA, FQGNSA. Here the CDR3 DNA reads TGTGCCAGCAGCCCCCGCCGGGGTTGGCTAGCGGGGCCAGATACGCAGTATTTT. Amino acids: CASSPRRGWLAGPDTQYF.

This chain links TRBV11-2 with TRBJ1-3, with a weak D call TRBD1 (5 bases). The germline V gene encodes CDR1 SGHAT and CDR2 FQNNGV. This CDR3 region has 14 residues. The germline V and J ends were trimmed by 5 bases and 8 bases, with 16 bases remaining between them. The CDR3 coding sequence is TGTGCCAGCAGCCGTAGGGGCAGGGACGACACCATATATTTT. Translation: CASSRRGRDDTIYF.

The chain links TRBV9 to TRBJ2-1, with 9 bases matching TRBD2. The CDR3 has 17 residues. In germline, CDR1 is SGDLS, CDR2 YYNGEE. Trimming removed 3 bases from V and 0 bases from J; junction bases left unmatched: 7. The CDR3 DNA sequence: TGTGCCAGCAGCGCCCGACTAGCGGTGAGCTCCTACAATGAGCAGTTCTTC. This gives the protein CASSARLAVSSYNEQFF.

This clonotype was counted only a few times. The gene calls are TRBV6-1 and TRBJ2-3; D is possibly TRBD2 (7 bases). Trimming stripped 5 bases from V and 1 base from J, with 13 bases between. The CDR3 covers 15 residues. Germline V gene sequence: CDR1 MNHNS, CDR2 SASEGT. The CDR3 sequence: CASSSRGPGTDTQYF. The DNA for the CDR3 is TGTGCCAGCAGTTCGCGGGGGCCTGGCACAGATACGCAGTATTTT.

This chain links TRBV11-2 with TRBJ1-1; D not resolved. The V and J ends lost 5 bases and 1 base respectively, with 23 bases between them. Germline lookup yields CDR1 SGHAT and CDR2 FQNNGV. This CDR3 region has 18 residues. CDR3 DNA: TGTGCCAGCAGCCCTTCCGGGCTACGTGTCCCGACGAACACTGAAGCTTTCTTT. Translation gives CASSPSGLRVPTNTEAFF.

This chain links TRBV6-6 with TRBJ2-3; D not resolved. Looked up from germline, CDR1 is MNHNY and CDR2 is SVGAGI (reference sequence). This CDR3 is built from 17 residues. The V and J ends lost 0 bases and 2 bases respectively, with 15 bases between them. The CDR3 region has the DNA TGTGCCAGCAGTTACTCGAGCACCTCAACGACCACAGATACGCAGTATTTT. Its protein product is CASSYSSTSTTTDTQYF.

The chain employs TRBV28 and TRBJ2-5; D uncertain. The CDR3 is made up of 13 amino acids. Trimming left V 4 bases short and J 6 bases short, with 12 bases between. CDR1 is MDHEN, CDR2 SYDVKM, per germline. CDR3 loop: CASSYHRLQTQYF. DNA of the CDR3: TGTGCCAGCAGTTACCACCGGTTGCAGACCCAGTACTTC.

J is TRBJ2-1 and V is TRBV12-3 or TRBV12-4; D is perhaps TRBD1 (6 bases). The CDR3 is 12 residues long. The germline V and J ends were trimmed by 6 bases and 9 bases, with 12 bases remaining between them. CDR3: CASSSDRFEQFF. The DNA for the CDR3 is TGTGCCAGCAGCTCAGACAGGTTTGAGCAGTTCTTC.

There are a few counts of this clonotype. V is TRBV19 and J is TRBJ2-5, with 7 bases fitting TRBD1. The V gene end was trimmed by 8 bases and the J gene end by 3 bases; junction bases not matched to a gene: 3. Germline V gene lookup returns CDR1 LNHDA and CDR2 SQIVND (reference sequence). The CDR3 totals 12 residues. In nucleotides, the CDR3 is TGTGCCAGTGGACAGGCGGAAGAGACCCAGTACTTC. Translated: CASGQAEETQYF.

The CDR3 DNA reads TGTGCCAGTAGTCTGGGGCAGCAGGGCACAGATACGCAGTATTTT. Its protein is CASSLGQQGTDTQYF. The J gene is TRBJ2-3, the V gene TRBV19; D is possibly TRBD1 (5 bases). CDR1 is LNHDA and CDR2 is SQIVND in the germline V gene (reference sequence). The V end was cut by 5 bases, the J end by 1 base, with 13 bases between. CDR3 length equals 15 residues.